These 2 T cell receptor beta chains were all obtained from the same sample, sequenced in a study of blood T cell repertoires in COVID-19. Some clones are missing from TCRdb's copy, which holds only in-frame ones; the method was immunoSEQ multiplex PCR. The data show under 55,000 clones, over 75% seen once. Specimen: peripheral blood. The receptor set was obtained from a human donor in a cohort sampled during active COVID-19.

This clone has just one count. The rearrangement joins TRBV6-5 to TRBJ1-2, with a tentative D call TRBD1 (5 bases). CDR3 length: 13 amino acids. Trimming pared 5 bases from V and 4 bases from J, leaving 11 bases between. Germline V gives CDR1 MNHEY, CDR2 SVGAGI. The CDR3 loop is CASSPLGAYGYTF. CDR3 in DNA: TGTGCCAGCAGTCCCCTAGGGGCCTATGGCTACACCTTC.

The genes are TRBV3-1 (or the pseudogene TRBV3-2) and TRBJ1-1; D is perhaps TRBD1 (5 bases). V lost 0 bases and J 4 bases, leaving 9 bases between the germline ends. CDR3 length equals 14 residues. CDR1 and CDR2 (germline): LGHDT, YNNKEL (reference sequence). The CDR3 region has the DNA TGTGCCAGCAGCCAAGATCTGGGGGGCACTGAAGCTTTCTTT. It is translated as CASSQDLGGTEAFF.